The rows below give T cell receptor beta chains drawn from one sample of a study of T cells in Graves' hyperthyroidism and ophthalmopathy. A single record per CDR3 protein comes from TCRdb applying MiXCR to the multiplex PCR reads. The sample lists over 500,000 distinct CDR3 sequences, around 13% occurring once. The sample was blood. These receptors all stem from a middle-aged woman with Graves' hyperthyroidism. Each CDR3 is given with its conserved first and last residue.

v_gene,len,CDR3aa
TRBV20-1,16,CSARDYPQSSYNEQFF
TRBV29-1,12,CSADTPNNEQFF
TRBV2,12,CATGAGANVLTF
TRBV19,14,CASSSWDAPYEQYF
TRBV18,15,CASSIIDRVPTEAFF
TRBV9,15,CASSVHQGNNSPLHF
TRBV11-2,14,CASSPRGETDTQYF
TRBV28,13,CASNGDYQETQYF
TRBV11-2,14,CASSFSGLGDEQFF
TRBV20-1,12,CSARDTAGEQFF
TRBV28,13,CASSLTAVNEQFF
TRBV10-3,13,CAIRDSDNQPQHF
TRBV4-1,16,CASSLDGTGPNYGYTF
TRBV4-2,16,CASSQDRSSGSDEQFF
TRBV7-6,16,CASSLVERDFTDTQYF
TRBV10-3,15,CAISGPGLAVNEQFF
TRBV5-1,15,CASSLGPYEYNEQFF
TRBV19,13,CASRGLANNEQFF
TRBV5-1,15,CASSFDRGYQETQYF
TRBV28,15,CASRKTGGHSYEQYF
TRBV28,16,CASSLTRGTSGETQYF
TRBV28,13,CASSKNRDTEAFF
TRBV20-1,16,CSARGLAGGWTGELFF
TRBV7-6,13,CASSFAQGETQYF
TRBV5-1,16,CASTEQPGGGNTEAFF
TRBV4-2,15,CASSQDRGFHNEQFF
TRBV12-5,13,CASAPGYQETQYF
TRBV2,13,CASSELASGELFF
TRBV20-1,19,CSARGPSRAGAGAYNEQFF
TRBV7-8,15,CASSLQGQVTGELFF
TRBV24-1,16,CATSDFSQGRRDTQYF
TRBV28,14,CASSPVLLDTEAFF
TRBV30,12,CAWSSGQETQYF
TRBV29-1,17,CSVEWRTHHKTYNEQFF
TRBV19,16,CASSLGGVASTGELFF
TRBV20-1,13,CSARWESVYEQYF
TRBV10-3,13,CAISESPDYGYTF
TRBV2,15,CASREVRGGNYGYTF
TRBV12-3/TRBV12-4,14,CASRWDRNTGELFF
TRBV20-1,17,CSARETRLGPGANVLTF
TRBV7-8,15,CASSLRAVNTGELFF
TRBV27,13,CASSSPAHNEQFF
TRBV3-1,15,CASSQVEGRATEAFF
TRBV3-1,12,CASSQDGVQQYF